The 8 T cell receptor beta chains listed next were all sequenced from one sample in a study of cytomegalovirus exposure and HLA in healthy donors. The PCR was carried out with 60 Vbeta primers and 13 Jbeta primers. TCRdb's table, derived via immunoSEQ multiplex PCR, lists solely in-frame clones and lacks some. Seen here are more than 140,000 clones, over 75% observed once, and the top ten hold approximately 5.7%. The sample taken for sequencing was PBMCs. These TCRs come from a man aged 30 to 45 in good health and CMV-seropositive.

This chain uses TRBV14 with TRBJ2-1; the D gene is possibly TRBD1 (7 bases). The CDR3 consists of 16 residues. The germline V gene has CDR1 SGHDN and CDR2 FVKESK. Trimming cost V 1 base and J 0 bases, with 10 bases left between them. CDR3 protein: CASSQGQGGSYNEQFF. CDR3 DNA: TGTGCCAGCAGCCAAGGTCAGGGGGGCTCCTACAATGAGCAGTTCTTC.

The V gene is TRBV28, the J gene TRBJ2-3, with 7 bases matching TRBD1. V trimming: 5 bases; J trimming: 5 bases; junction bases outside the gene matches: 4. CDR1 is MDHEN and CDR2 is SYDVKM in the germline V gene. The CDR3 runs to 13 residues. CDR3 amino acids: CASSNRGEDTQYF. The CDR3, as DNA: TGTGCCAGCAGTAACAGGGGTGAAGATACGCAGTATTTT. Variable domain in full (rest from reference TRBV28 and TRBJ2-3): DVKVTQSSRYLVKRTGEKVFLECVQDMDHENMFWYRQDPGLGLRLIYFSYDVKMKEKGDIPEGYSVSREKKERFSLILESASTNQTSMYLCASSNRGEDTQYFGPGTRLTVL.

The V and J genes are TRBV25-1 and TRBJ2-7, with no clear D. Germline values: CDR1 MGHDK, CDR2 SYGVNS. This CDR3 contains 13 residues. The V end lost 6 bases, the J end lost 6 bases, and 15 bases lay between the germline ends. CDR3 loop: CASSSFGFGEQYF. For the CDR3, the DNA is TGTGCCAGCAGCTCCTTCGGTTTCGGCGAGCAGTACTTC.

The genes are TRBV2 and TRBJ2-4, with a weak D call TRBD1 (6 bases). From germline, CDR1 is SNHLY and CDR2 FYNNEI. The length of the CDR3 is 15 residues. Deletions cut 6 bases from V and 1 base from J, with 13 bases between. CDR3 sequence: CASRDSPWAKNIQYF. CDR3 bases: TGTGCCAGCAGGGACAGCCCGTGGGCCAAAAACATTCAGTACTTC.

The V and J genes are TRBV9 and TRBJ1-2, with 7 bases aligning to TRBD1. Germline CDR1 is SGDLS and CDR2 is YYNGEE. V lost 3 bases and J lost 4; bases outside the gene matches: 9. The CDR3 loop spans 15 amino acids. The CDR3 reads CASSASPGQTYGYTF. The CDR3 coding sequence is TGTGCCAGCAGCGCGAGCCCGGGACAGACCTATGGCTACACCTTC.

The CDR3 sequence: CASSLEGGVSEQYF. CDR3 nucleotides: TGTGCCAGCAGCTTGGAAGGGGGGGTTTCCGAGCAGTACTTC. The genes are TRBV7-9 and TRBJ2-7; tentatively, D is TRBD2 (7 bases). The length of the CDR3 is 14 residues. Looked up from germline, CDR1 is SEHNR and CDR2 is FQNEAQ (reference sequence). V was shortened by 3 bases and J by 6 bases, with 15 bases between the two germline ends.

This clone was counted once. This rearrangement joins TRBV7-9 to TRBJ1-2; 10 bases agree with TRBD1. CDR3 length equals 16 residues. After removal of 5 bases from V and 2 bases from J, the junction contained 8 bases not matched to a gene. CDR1 and CDR2 from the germline V gene are SEHNR and FQNEAQ (reference sequence). The CDR3 here is CASSREGQGSNYGYTF. The CDR3 region has the DNA TGTGCCAGCAGCCGTGAGGGACAGGGGTCCAACTATGGCTACACCTTC.

The V and J genes are TRBV6-6 and TRBJ2-7; D may be TRBD1 (6 bases). Deletions cut 2 bases from V and 2 bases from J, with 10 bases between. The germline V gene has CDR1 MNHNY and CDR2 SVGAGI (reference sequence). The CDR3 is 14 amino acids. The CDR3 is CASSYGGPTYEQYF. In DNA form, the CDR3 reads TGTGCCAGCAGTTACGGGGGCCCAACCTACGAGCAGTACTTC.